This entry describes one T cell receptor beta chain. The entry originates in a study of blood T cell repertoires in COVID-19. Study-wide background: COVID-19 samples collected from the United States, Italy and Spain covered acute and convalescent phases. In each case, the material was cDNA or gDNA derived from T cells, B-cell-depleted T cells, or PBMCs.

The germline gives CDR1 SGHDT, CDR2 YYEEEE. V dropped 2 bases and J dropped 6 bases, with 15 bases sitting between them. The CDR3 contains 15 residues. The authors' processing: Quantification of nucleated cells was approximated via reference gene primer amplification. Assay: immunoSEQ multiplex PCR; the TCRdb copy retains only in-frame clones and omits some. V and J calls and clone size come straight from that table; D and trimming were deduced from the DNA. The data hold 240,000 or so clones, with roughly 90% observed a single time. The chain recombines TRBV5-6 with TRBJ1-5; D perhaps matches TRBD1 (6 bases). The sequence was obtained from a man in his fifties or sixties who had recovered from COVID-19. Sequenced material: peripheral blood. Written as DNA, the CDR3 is TGTGCCAGCAGCTTCGGGACAACTGGCACTCAGCCCCAGCATTTT. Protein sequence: CASSFGTTGTQPQHF.